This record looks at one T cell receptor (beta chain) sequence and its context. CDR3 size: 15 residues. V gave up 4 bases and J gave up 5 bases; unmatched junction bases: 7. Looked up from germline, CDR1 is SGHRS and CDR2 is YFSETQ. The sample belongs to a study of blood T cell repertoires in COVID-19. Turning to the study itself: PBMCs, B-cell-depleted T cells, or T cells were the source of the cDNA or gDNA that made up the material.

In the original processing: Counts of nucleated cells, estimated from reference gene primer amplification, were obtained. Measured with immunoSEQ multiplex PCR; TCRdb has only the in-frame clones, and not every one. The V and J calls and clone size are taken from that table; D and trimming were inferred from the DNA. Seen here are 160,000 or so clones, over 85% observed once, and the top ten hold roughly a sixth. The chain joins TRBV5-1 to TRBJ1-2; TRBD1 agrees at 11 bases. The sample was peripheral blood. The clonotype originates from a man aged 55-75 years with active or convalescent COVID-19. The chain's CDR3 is CASSEPGTGGYGYTF. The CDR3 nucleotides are TGCGCCAGCAGCGAGCCGGGGACAGGGGGATATGGCTACACCTTC.